These 17 T cell receptor beta chains came from one sample sequenced in a study of glioma-infiltrating T cells after dendritic cell vaccination. Sequencing used immunoSEQ multiplex PCR; TCRdb keeps in-frame clones, though not all of them. The sample carries around 96,000 clones, about 80% recorded once. The specimen was blood, collected before dendritic cell vaccination. The origin of the receptors is a human donor with glioblastoma.

The V gene is TRBV19, the J gene TRBJ1-1; D is perhaps TRBD1 (5 bases). Germline CDR1 is LNHDA and CDR2 is SQIVND (reference sequence). The CDR3 has 15 residues. The germline V and J ends were trimmed by 10 bases and 1 base, with 19 bases remaining between them. Here the CDR3 reads CATTPGGITNTEAFF. The DNA of the CDR3 is TGTGCCACGACCCCGGGGGGTATAACGAACACTGAAGCTTTCTTT.

This clone has a handful of counts. The gene calls are TRBV11-2 and TRBJ2-5; 14 bases align to TRBD2. CDR1 and CDR2 (germline): SGHAT, FQNNGV. J gave up 1 base and V 5 bases, and 9 bases lay outside the gene matches. This CDR3 comprises 18 residues. The CDR3 bases are TGTGCCAGCAGCCACCAGAGGACTAGCGGGGGGCCCCAAGAGACCCAGTACTTC. As protein: CASSHQRTSGGPQETQYF.

V is TRBV28 and J is TRBJ2-2; a possible D gene is TRBD1 (5 bases). Germline V gives CDR1 MDHEN, CDR2 SYDVKM. The CDR3 is 15 residues long. Trimming stripped 2 bases from V and 6 bases from J, with 13 bases between. The CDR3 nucleotides read TGTGCCAGCAGTTTAAGCAGTGGGGCGTCCGGGGAGCTGTTTTTT. The encoded protein is CASSLSSGASGELFF.

V gene TRBV27 combines with J gene TRBJ2-1; D gene unclear. Germline V gives CDR1 MNHEY, CDR2 SMNVEV (reference sequence). With 2 bases removed from V and 6 bases from J, the gap between germline ends came to 17 bases. The CDR3 is made up of 16 amino acids. CDR3: CASSLEVRAAPNEQFF. CDR3 coding DNA: TGTGCCAGCAGTTTAGAGGTGCGAGCAGCGCCCAATGAGCAGTTCTTC.

The V gene is TRBV19, the J gene TRBJ1-2; D remains unclear. Germline CDR1 is LNHDA and CDR2 is SQIVND (reference sequence). Trimming removed 1 base at V and 6 bases at J, with 12 bases between. The length of the CDR3 is 14 residues. CDR3 sequence reads: CASSIGQTRHGYTF. CDR3 bases: TGTGCCAGTAGTATAGGCCAGACCAGGCATGGCTACACCTTC.

The rearrangement joins TRBV5-8 to TRBJ1-2; 7 nucleotides match TRBD1. With 4 bases clipped from V and 4 bases from J, the junction kept 10 bases outside the gene matches. This CDR3 contains 15 residues. CDR1 and CDR2 (germline): SGHTS, YDEGEE. In nucleotides, the CDR3 is TGTGCCAGCAGCGTTGGGGACAGTAGCTTCTATGGCTACACCTTC. Its protein product is CASSVGDSSFYGYTF.

This clone was seen only once. The gene calls are TRBV7-6 and TRBJ1-3, with 12 bases lining up with TRBD1. Germline V CDR1 and CDR2: SGHVS, FNYEAQ. This CDR3 region has 17 residues. The ends lost 0 bases at V and 4 bases at J; junction bases unmatched: 4. CDR3 sequence reads: CASSLAGQGARGNTIYF. CDR3 nucleotides: TGTGCCAGCAGCTTAGCGGGACAGGGGGCGCGAGGAAACACCATATATTTT.

The genes are TRBV7-2 and TRBJ1-1; D is uncertain. The germline CDR1 and CDR2 sequences are SGHTA and FQGNSA. The CDR3 consists of 15 residues. Between the trimmed V and J ends, which lost 1 base and 5 bases, there was a span of 14 bases. The CDR3 protein is CASSLVDSGKTEAFF. The CDR3 region has the DNA TGTGCCAGCAGCTTAGTCGATTCGGGGAAGACTGAAGCTTTCTTT.

The V call is TRBV2, the J call TRBJ1-2; 7 bases match TRBD1. Germline CDR1 and CDR2: SNHLY and FYNNEI. The ends lost 11 bases at V and 4 bases at J; junction bases unmatched: 10. The CDR3 has 13 amino acids. The CDR3 protein is CAGSEGAVYGYTF. DNA for the CDR3: TGTGCCGGGAGCGAGGGGGCCGTCTATGGCTACACCTTC. The full variable domain, completed using reference TRBV2 and TRBJ1-2, is EPEVTQTPSHQVTQMGQEVILRCVPISNHLYFYWYRQILGQKVEFLVSFYNNEISEKSEIFDDQFSVERPDGSNFTLKIRSTKLEDSAMYFCAGSEGAVYGYTFGSGTRLTVV.

This chain connects TRBV9 to TRBJ2-7; D perhaps matches TRBD2 (5 bases). Germline assignment: CDR1 SGDLS and CDR2 YYNGEE. V lost 1 base, J lost 2 bases, and 16 bases lay in between. This CDR3 has 16 residues. In DNA form, the CDR3 reads TGTGCCAGCAGCGTATTGGCGGAGGAGGTCCCCTACGAGCAGTACTTC. It yields the protein CASSVLAEEVPYEQYF.

J is TRBJ2-3 and V is TRBV5-4; 9 bases are shared with TRBD1. Germline-derived CDR1 and CDR2 are SGHNT and YYREEE (reference sequence). J was trimmed by 1 base and V by 3 bases; bases with no gene match: 6. The CDR3 has 16 amino acids. The CDR3 reads CASSYDWTGGTDTQYF. CDR3 DNA: TGTGCCAGCAGCTACGATTGGACAGGGGGCACAGATACGCAGTATTTT.

The gene calls are TRBV9 and TRBJ2-3, with no clear D. Germline V gene lookup returns CDR1 SGDLS and CDR2 YYNGEE. The CDR3 consists of 16 residues. Trimming cost V 0 bases and J 2 bases, with 13 bases left between them. CDR3 protein: CASSVEITAITDTQYF. The CDR3 bases are TGTGCCAGCAGCGTAGAGATCACAGCTATCACAGATACGCAGTATTTT.

The chain recombines TRBV7-9 with TRBJ2-1, with 12 bases identical to TRBD1. Germline CDR1 and CDR2: SEHNR and FQNEAQ (reference sequence). J gave up 7 bases and V 4 bases, and 11 bases lay outside the gene matches. CDR3 length equals 17 residues. CDR3 loop: CASSSNPPGQGANEQFF. Here the CDR3 DNA reads TGTGCCAGCAGCTCAAACCCCCCGGGACAGGGGGCGAATGAGCAGTTCTTC.

The gene calls are TRBV7-9 and TRBJ2-7; TRBD1 aligns across 9 bases. Germline values: CDR1 SEHNR, CDR2 FQNEAQ (reference sequence). The junction had 11 bases not matched to a gene; V was cut back by 1 base and J by 4 bases. This CDR3 comprises 17 residues. In DNA, the CDR3 is TGTGCCAGCAGCTTAGTCCTAAGCTGGGACAGGGCGTACGAGCAGTACTTC. Translation gives CASSLVLSWDRAYEQYF.

The CDR3 nucleotides read TGTGCCAGCAGCTTGGGAGGGGGCTCATCCTACGAGCAGTACTTC. It specifies CASSLGGGSSYEQYF. V and J are TRBV5-4 and TRBJ2-7; 7 bases map to TRBD1. The CDR3 contains 15 residues. CDR1 is SGHNT, CDR2 YYREEE, per germline (reference sequence). After removal of 0 bases from V and 1 base from J, the junction contained 4 bases not matched to a gene.

This clone has a handful of counts. The chain is built from TRBV2 and TRBJ2-1; TRBD2 matches at 7 bases. V lost 8 bases, J lost 2 bases, and 6 bases stayed unmatched. This CDR3 contains 14 residues. Per the germline V gene, CDR1 is SNHLY and CDR2 is FYNNEI. The CDR3 sequence: CASGSGEAYNEQFF. CDR3 bases: TGTGCCAGCGGCAGCGGGGAGGCCTACAATGAGCAGTTCTTC.

The DNA for the CDR3 is TGTGCCAGCAGCAAAGGCCTGGAGGGAGCCGGGGAGCTGTTTTTT. Translating gives CASSKGLEGAGELFF. This chain connects TRBV21-1 to TRBJ2-2; the table's D gene call, TRBD2, was not cross checked with the DNA. TRBV21-1 represents a pseudogene. This CDR3 is 15 amino acids long.